The 2 T cell receptor beta chains in this list originate from one sample, sequenced in a study of a mutant IDH1 vaccine in newly diagnosed glioma. The table came from immunoSEQ multiplex PCR; TCRdb's copy has only in-frame clones and leaves some out. Of more than 80,000 clones in the sample, 80% to 90% were seen once. As to time point: baseline, week 1 (first vaccination visit). Documented treatment: pre-vaccination baseline after standard-of-care therapy. Material: PBMCs, obtained from a glioma patient treated with radiotherapy, temozolomide or both. These receptors all come from a woman between 50 and 59 years old with glioma.

This clone has just one count. The chain has TRBV4-3 and TRBJ1-2; no definite D call. V was trimmed by 3 bases and J by 4 bases, leaving 18 bases between them. CDR1 and CDR2 (germline): LGHNA, YSLEER. The CDR3 sequence is 16 residues long. The CDR3 sequence is CASSQAGGSAGYGYTF. As DNA, the CDR3 is TGCGCCAGCAGCCAGGCCGGTGGTTCGGCGGGCTATGGCTACACCTTC.

The genes are TRBV9 and TRBJ2-3; perhaps TRBD2 as D (5 bases). Per the germline V gene, CDR1 is SGDLS and CDR2 is YYNGEE. The CDR3 contains 13 residues. V gave up 3 bases and J gave up 4 bases, with 9 bases separating them. The CDR3 region is CASSGERPDTQYF. The DNA of the CDR3 is TGTGCCAGCAGCGGGGAGAGGCCAGATACGCAGTATTTT.